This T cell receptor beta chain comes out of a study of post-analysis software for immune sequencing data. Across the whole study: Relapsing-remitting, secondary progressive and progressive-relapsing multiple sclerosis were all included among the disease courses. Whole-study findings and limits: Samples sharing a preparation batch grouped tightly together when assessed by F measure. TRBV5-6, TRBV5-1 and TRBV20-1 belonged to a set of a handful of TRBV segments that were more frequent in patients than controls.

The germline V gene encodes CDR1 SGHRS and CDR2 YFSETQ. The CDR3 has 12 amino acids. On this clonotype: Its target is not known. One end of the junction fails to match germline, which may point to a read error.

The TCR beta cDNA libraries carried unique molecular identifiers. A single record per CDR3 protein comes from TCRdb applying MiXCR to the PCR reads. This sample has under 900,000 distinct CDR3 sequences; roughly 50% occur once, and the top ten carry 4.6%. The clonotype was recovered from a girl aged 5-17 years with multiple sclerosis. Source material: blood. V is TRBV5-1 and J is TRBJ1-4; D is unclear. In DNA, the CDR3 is TGTGCCAGCAGCACCGGCCGAGAAAAACTGTTTTTT. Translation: CASSTGREKLFF. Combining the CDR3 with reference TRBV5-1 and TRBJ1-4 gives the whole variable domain KAGVTQTPRYLIKTRGQQVTLSCSPISGHRSVSWYQQTPGQGLQFLFEYFSETQRNKGNFPGRFSGRQFSNSRSEMNVSTLELGDSALYLCASSTGREKLFFGSGTQLSVL.